The 15 T cell receptor beta chains reported below all come from one sample, sequenced in a study of T cell changes during pregnancy in multiple sclerosis. The assay was immunoSEQ multiplex PCR, and TCRdb's table has in-frame clones only and misses some. The table has roughly 66,000 clones, 92% seen once. Sequenced here: peripheral blood, sampled in the first trimester of pregnancy. These receptor sequences come from a female donor with multiple sclerosis, enrolled in a pregnancy study.

The rearrangement links TRBV28 to TRBJ2-7; 7 bases map to TRBD2. This CDR3 comprises 16 residues. V lost 6 bases and J lost 5; bases outside the gene matches: 16. CDR1 and CDR2 from the germline V gene are MDHEN and SYDVKM. The chain's CDR3 is CASSLGVGAGSHEQYF. As DNA, the CDR3 is TGTGCCAGCAGCTTAGGGGTTGGAGCGGGATCCCACGAGCAGTACTTC. Full variable domain (outside the CDR3, taken from reference TRBV28 and TRBJ2-7): DVKVTQSSRYLVKRTGEKVFLECVQDMDHENMFWYRQDPGLGLRLIYFSYDVKMKEKGDIPEGYSVSREKKERFSLILESASTNQTSMYLCASSLGVGAGSHEQYFGPGTRLTVT.

V is TRBV7-6 and J is TRBJ2-1; a possible D gene is TRBD2 (6 bases). The germline V gene encodes CDR1 SGHVS and CDR2 FNYEAQ. There are 15 residues in the CDR3. V was clipped by 3 bases and J by 7 bases, with 16 bases between them. The CDR3 here is CASSLLWGGGNEQFF. The DNA for the CDR3 is TGTGCCAGCAGCTTGTTATGGGGAGGAGGGAATGAGCAGTTCTTC.

This clone was recorded a few times. The V and J genes are TRBV5-1 and TRBJ1-2, with D possibly being TRBD1 (5 bases). The V gene's germline CDR1 is SGHRS and CDR2 YFSETQ. V lost 2 bases, J lost 6 bases, and 11 bases lay in between. There are 13 residues in the CDR3. The CDR3 bases are TGCGCCAGCAGCTTAGGGCAGGGTGATGGCTACACCTTC. Translation gives CASSLGQGDGYTF.

The chain combines TRBV28 with TRBJ2-7, with TRBD1 as a possible D gene (5 bases). The V end lost 9 bases, the J end lost 1 base, and 16 bases lay between the germline ends. Germline V gene sequence: CDR1 MDHEN, CDR2 SYDVKM. This CDR3 has 14 amino acids. The CDR3 sequence: CASFSRAVSYEQYF. In nucleotides, the CDR3 is TGTGCCAGTTTCTCCAGGGCGGTATCCTACGAGCAGTACTTC.

This clone was detected only once. The V gene is TRBV18, the J gene TRBJ2-7; 7 positions match TRBD1. Looked up from germline, CDR1 is KGHSH and CDR2 is LQKENI. This CDR3 contains 13 residues. The J segment lost 1 base and the V segment lost 4 bases, leaving 1 base of the junction unmatched. The CDR3 spells CASSRDSSYEQYF. CDR3 bases: TGTGCCAGCTCACGGGACAGTTCCTACGAGCAGTACTTC.

This chain joins TRBV9 and TRBJ2-1; D uncertain. Germline values: CDR1 SGDLS, CDR2 YYNGEE. Trimming took 7 bases from V and 0 from J, leaving 11 bases between them. The CDR3 has 14 residues. The chain's CDR3 is CASSRLASYNEQFF. In DNA form, the CDR3 reads TGTGCCAGCTCCAGATTGGCCTCCTACAATGAGCAGTTCTTC.

The rearrangement joins TRBV19 to TRBJ2-2, with 8 bases fitting TRBD2. There are 16 residues in the CDR3. The germline V gene encodes CDR1 LNHDA and CDR2 SQIVND (reference sequence). With 5 bases clipped from V and 4 bases from J, the junction kept 9 bases outside the gene matches. CDR3 DNA: TGTGCCAGTAGTGGAAAAGCGGGAGCGGGCACCGGGGAGCTGTTTTTT. This gives the protein CASSGKAGAGTGELFF.

The gene calls are TRBV4-2 and TRBJ2-7, with TRBD2 matching 10 bases. Germline CDR1 reads LGHNA; CDR2 reads YNFKEQ. This CDR3 is built from 14 residues. Losses at the gene ends were 4 bases for V and 4 bases for J; bases not matched to a gene: 4. CDR3 loop: CASSPRTSGYEQYF. CDR3 DNA sequence: TGTGCCAGCAGCCCCCGGACTAGCGGATACGAGCAGTACTTC.

As DNA, the CDR3 is TGCGCCAGCAGTGAGACCGGGACTAGCGGGAGGGCGATTCTCAATGAGCAGTTCTTC. Translation gives CASSETGTSGRAILNEQFF. The chain is built from TRBV10-2 and TRBJ2-1, with 16 positions matching TRBD2. Germline lookup yields CDR1 WSHSY and CDR2 SAAADI. The CDR3 extends over 19 amino acids. V dropped 2 bases and J dropped 6; count of bases not matched to a gene: 10.

The V and J genes are TRBV5-6 and TRBJ2-5; 9 bases agree with TRBD2. CDR3 length: 16 amino acids. Per the germline V gene, CDR1 is SGHDT and CDR2 is YYEEEE. After removal of 0 bases from V and 2 bases from J, the junction contained 5 bases not matched to a gene. CDR3 loop: CASSLVLAGIQETQYF. The DNA for the CDR3 is TGTGCCAGCAGCTTGGTACTAGCGGGCATTCAAGAGACCCAGTACTTC.

The chain couples TRBV11-2 to TRBJ1-2, with 7 bases lining up with TRBD1. There are 18 residues in the CDR3. V shed 3 bases, J shed 5 bases, and the junction held 18 bases outside the gene matches. Germline CDR1 SGHAT, CDR2 FQNNGV. CDR3 sequence reads: CASSFTRLLRQGQYGYTF. The CDR3 region has the DNA TGTGCCAGCAGCTTCACCCGCCTTTTAAGACAGGGACAATATGGCTACACCTTC.

The J gene is TRBJ1-2, the V gene TRBV2; 8 bases map to TRBD1. The trim removed 10 bases at V and 4 bases at J, leaving 8 bases unmatched. CDR1 and CDR2 (germline): SNHLY, FYNNEI. The CDR3 spans 13 residues. CDR3 DNA: TGTGCCAACCGGACAGGGAGAGGCTATGGCTACACCTTC. It yields the protein CANRTGRGYGYTF.

As for this clone: At one boundary the junction diverges from the germline segment, which might be a read error. This chain joins TRBV19 and TRBJ1-1, with a tentative D call TRBD1 (6 bases). The V gene's germline CDR1 is LNHDA and CDR2 SQIVND (reference sequence). The CDR3 has 16 amino acids. CDR3 in amino acids: CASRYKSRGGNAEAFF. The CDR3 bases are TGTGCCAGTAGATACAAAAGTAGGGGGGGGAACGCTGAAGCTTTCTTT.

The chain is built from TRBV4-3 and TRBJ2-7, with TRBD2 as a possible D gene (6 bases). CDR1 LGHNA and CDR2 YSLEER come from the germline V gene. The CDR3 runs to 16 residues. V was shortened by 0 bases and J by 1 base, with 13 bases between the two germline ends. The CDR3 nucleotides are TGCGCCAGCAGCCAAGATCCGGGGGAACATTCCTACGAGCAGTACTTC. Protein: CASSQDPGEHSYEQYF.

The chain carries TRBV9 and TRBJ2-1, with TRBD2 matching over 9 bases. V lost 7 bases, J lost 0 bases, and 11 bases stayed unmatched. Germline CDR1 reads SGDLS; CDR2 reads YYNGEE. CDR3 length: 17 amino acids. The CDR3 sequence: CASGEGSGGSSYNEQFF. DNA of the CDR3: TGTGCCAGCGGGGAGGGTAGCGGGGGAAGCTCCTACAATGAGCAGTTCTTC. Based on the CDR3 plus reference TRBV9 and TRBJ2-1, the full variable domain is DSGVTQTPKHLITATGQRVTLRCSPRSGDLSVYWYQQSLDQGLQFLIQYYNGEERAKGNILERFSAQQFPDLHSELNLSSLELGDSALYFCASGEGSGGSSYNEQFFGPGTRLTVL.